The clone carrying this T cell receptor beta chain was detected a few times. TCRdb recomputed calls from the 5' RACE reads with MiXCR, one row per CDR3 protein. The sample yields more than 40,000 distinct CDR3 sequences, about 19% seen once. This sample was taken from a study of chronic HIV infection and antiretroviral therapy. The source is an adult who had HIV and had not received antiretroviral therapy, or was an uninfected healthy control (not recorded which). Sequenced material: peripheral blood.

In DNA, the CDR3 is TGTGCCAGCAGTGAAGGGGTCAGGGCGGAAAATGAGCAGTTCTTC. It is translated as CASSEGVRAENEQFF. The chain is built from TRBV6-1 and TRBJ2-1; possible D gene TRBD1, 5 bases. The CDR3 covers 15 residues. With 1 base removed from V and 7 bases from J, the gap between germline ends came to 14 bases. Germline-derived CDR1 and CDR2 are MNHNS and SASEGT.